This T cell receptor beta chain was obtained from a study of CD8 T cells in Susac syndrome. Study conclusions and caveats: It was acknowledged in the study that the number of individuals who were included in its TCR sequencing and HLA analysis was relatively small.

High-throughput TCR beta sequencing covered peripheral CD8+ and CD4+ T cells. Stable or active relapsing-remitting multiple sclerosis, untreated and meeting revised McDonald criteria, defined the controls. The ends lost 1 base at V and 8 bases at J; junction bases unmatched: 6. The CDR3 runs to 15 residues. The germline V gene has CDR1 LNHNV and CDR2 YYDKDF (reference sequence). An amount of RNA that ranged from roughly 0.5 to 1 ug was reverse transcribed with random hexamers. Amplification of TCR beta CDR3 used immunoSEQ multiplex PCR across 54 Vbeta and 13 Jbeta. TCRdb re-analysed the immunoSEQ multiplex PCR reads in MiXCR, keeping a single row per CDR3 protein. Here the sample spans about 180,000 distinct CDR3 sequences, nearly 97% being singletons. As regards this clonotype: Its specificity is not known.

This clonotype was obtained from a human donor with multiple sclerosis. The source material was CD4+ T cells from PBMCs. The V gene is TRBV15, the J gene TRBJ1-2; TRBD1 matches 11 bases. CDR3 DNA: TGTGCCACCAGCAGAGGCGGGACAGGGGGTTTCGGCTACACCTTC. This codes for CATSRGGTGGFGYTF.